One sample yielded the 20 T cell receptor beta chains listed below, sequenced in a study of blood T cells in healthy people across ages. The use of a sample-barcoded 5' primer and a J-beta primer mix characterized a second PCR of about 7 to 12 cycles. TCRdb called the 5' RACE reads again in MiXCR, with one record for every CDR3 protein. This sample has under 950,000 distinct CDR3 sequences; roughly 20% occur once, and the top ten carry around 22%. Source material: blood. These receptors all come from a man aged 65-85 years in good health.

V and J are TRBV11-1 and TRBJ1-1; D remains unclear. CDR1 and CDR2 from the germline V gene are SGHAT and FQDESV (reference sequence). The CDR3 length is 12 residues. The germline V and J ends were trimmed by 5 bases and 10 bases, with 14 bases remaining between them. The CDR3 DNA follows: TGTGCCAGCAGCCCCCCGACGGTTGGAGCTTTCTTT. Residues: CASSPPTVGAFF.

This clonotype was seen a handful of times. The chain carries TRBV12-3 or TRBV12-4 and TRBJ2-6; D perhaps matches TRBD2 (5 bases). The CDR3 runs 18 residues. Trimming took 3 bases from V and 0 from J, leaving 15 bases between them. CDR3: CASSFRTAATSGANVLTF. As DNA, the CDR3 is TGTGCCAGCAGTTTTCGAACAGCGGCCACCTCTGGGGCCAACGTCCTGACTTTC.

The chain has TRBV14 and TRBJ2-2; 7 bases align to TRBD1. With 3 bases clipped from V and 3 bases from J, the junction kept 10 bases outside the gene matches. Germline V gene sequence: CDR1 SGHDN, CDR2 FVKESK. The CDR3 runs to 17 residues. The chain's CDR3 is CASSHARTGLDTGELFF. CDR3 DNA sequence: TGTGCCAGCAGCCACGCCAGGACAGGATTAGACACCGGGGAGCTGTTTTTT.

This clonotype was seen a handful of times. The chain employs TRBV7-9 and TRBJ1-4; D uncertain. V was clipped by 5 bases and J by 10 bases, with 11 bases between them. Germline CDR1 reads SEHNR; CDR2 reads FQNEAQ (reference sequence). CDR3 size: 12 residues. CDR3 nucleotides: TGTGCCAGCAGCCCAGGACGGGGAAAACTGTTTTTT. Translation: CASSPGRGKLFF.

In this sample, this clonotype turned up a few times. The rearrangement links TRBV12-3 or TRBV12-4 to TRBJ2-1; D perhaps matches TRBD1 (6 bases). The CDR3 is made up of 15 amino acids. Trimming removed 3 bases from V and 8 bases from J, with 17 bases in between. CDR3 bases: TGTGCCAGCAGTTTTAGGAGGTCAGGGGAAGATGAGCAGTTCTTC. Protein: CASSFRRSGEDEQFF.

CDR3 nucleotides: TGTGCCAGCAGCGACACTAGCGGGAGAATTGAGACCCAGTACTTC. Its translation: CASSDTSGRIETQYF. The V call is TRBV5-4, the J call TRBJ2-5, with 11 nucleotides matching TRBD2. The length of the CDR3 is 15 residues. Trimming removed 4 bases from V and 5 bases from J; junction bases left unmatched: 7. Per the germline V gene, CDR1 is SGHNT and CDR2 is YYREEE (reference sequence).

This chain joins TRBV3-1 and TRBJ2-3, with D maybe TRBD1 (5 bases). Trimming shortened V by 4 bases and J by 9 bases, and 8 bases separated the two germline ends. The germline CDR1 and CDR2 sequences are LGHDT and YNNKEL (reference sequence). The CDR3 sequence is 11 residues long. CDR3 coding DNA: TGTGCCAGCAGCCGACAGACAACGCAGTATTTT. Residues: CASSRQTTQYF.

This clonotype appeared a few times. The gene calls are TRBV5-1 and TRBJ2-7; D uncertain. CDR3 length: 14 amino acids. Germline-derived CDR1 and CDR2 are SGHRS and YFSETQ. Between the trimmed V and J ends, which lost 3 bases and 2 bases, there was a span of 12 bases. The CDR3 DNA sequence: TGCGCCAGCAGCTCCTCGGGCCCCGCCTACGAGCAGTACTTC. Amino acid sequence: CASSSSGPAYEQYF.

CDR3 region: CASSQGGYTF. The CDR3 nucleotides are TGTGCCAGCAGTCAAGGGGGCTACACCTTC. V gene TRBV6-5 combines with J gene TRBJ1-2; unclear D gene. The CDR3 is 10 amino acids. Germline V gene lookup returns CDR1 MNHEY and CDR2 SVGAGI. V was pared by 5 bases and J by 8 bases, with 6 bases between.

The chain uses TRBV5-1 and TRBJ2-1; D might be TRBD2 (6 bases). The germline V gene encodes CDR1 SGHRS and CDR2 YFSETQ. This CDR3 has 16 amino acids. Between the trimmed V and J ends, which lost 7 bases and 4 bases, there was a span of 21 bases. The CDR3 here is CASLTHPSESYNEQFF. As DNA, the CDR3 is TGCGCCAGCCTTACCCACCCTAGCGAGAGTTACAATGAGCAGTTCTTC.

The V and J genes are TRBV6-2 or TRBV6-3 and TRBJ2-7; tentative D call: TRBD2 (6 bases). Deletions cut 7 bases from V and 3 bases from J, with 19 bases between. The CDR3 loop spans 15 amino acids. CDR1 is MNHEY, CDR2 SVGEGT, per germline. The CDR3 here is CASTGGTAFVYEQYF. As DNA, the CDR3 is TGTGCCAGCACCGGCGGGACCGCGTTTGTCTACGAGCAGTACTTC.

This clonotype appeared a few times. The chain couples TRBV9 to TRBJ2-3; the D gene is possibly TRBD2 (6 bases). Germline CDR1 reads SGDLS; CDR2 reads YYNGEE. This CDR3 contains 17 residues. Trimming removed 2 bases at V and 4 bases at J, with 20 bases between. The CDR3 protein is CASSVGTTGVLADTQYF. CDR3 bases: TGTGCCAGCAGCGTTGGAACAACGGGAGTATTGGCAGATACGCAGTATTTT.

There are a few counts of this clonotype. The CDR3: CSGAPRQGFEDTQYF. The DNA of the CDR3 is TGCAGCGGTGCTCCGAGACAGGGGTTCGAAGATACGCAGTATTTT. The chain couples TRBV20-1 to TRBJ2-3, with 8 bases matching TRBD1. Germline lookup yields CDR1 DFQATT and CDR2 SNEGSKA (reference sequence). This CDR3 is built from 15 residues.

This clonotype was counted once. This chain uses TRBV5-1 with TRBJ1-2; D unclear. Germline assignment: CDR1 SGHRS and CDR2 YFSETQ. CDR3 length: 12 residues. Between the trimmed V and J ends, which lost 5 bases and 8 bases, there was a span of 13 bases. The CDR3 region has the DNA TGCGCCAGCAGTCTCCGATCTGAAGGCTACACCTTC. It yields the protein CASSLRSEGYTF.

The chain combines TRBV7-9 with TRBJ2-7, with 7 bases that match TRBD1. The CDR3 sequence is 13 residues long. Germline V CDR1 and CDR2: SEHNR, FQNEAQ (reference sequence). J lost 5 bases, V lost 10 bases, and 11 bases had no gene match. CDR3 nucleotides: TGTGCCACCGCTGTGACAGGGCCCCACGAGCAGTACTTC. It is translated as CATAVTGPHEQYF.

The chain is built from TRBV2 and TRBJ2-5; no reliable D call. The J call may not be correct, given that the DNA end is closer to TRBJ2-7. The CDR3 covers 12 residues. The V gene's germline CDR1 is SNHLY and CDR2 FYNNEI. The CDR3 DNA is TGTGCCAGCAGACCCGTCACCTACGAGCAGTACTTC. Translated, it gives CASRPVTYEQYF.

This clonotype was detected a few times. V and J are TRBV5-1 and TRBJ2-6; 9 bases line up with TRBD1. This CDR3 comprises 17 residues. Germline CDR1 SGHRS, CDR2 YFSETQ. V was pared by 3 bases and J by 2 bases, with 6 bases of the junction left unmatched. CDR3: CASSSRTGEAGANVLTF. Written as DNA, the CDR3 is TGCGCCAGCAGCTCGAGGACAGGGGAAGCTGGGGCCAACGTCCTGACTTTC.

This chain joins TRBV6-5 and TRBJ2-1; 10 bases line up with TRBD1. The germline CDR1 and CDR2 sequences are MNHEY and SVGAGI. The V gene end was trimmed by 9 bases and the J gene end by 4 bases; junction bases not matched to a gene: 6. The CDR3 extends over 14 amino acids. CDR3 sequence (DNA): TGTGCCAGTAGCATGGGACAGGGGTACAATGAGCAGTTCTTC. Its translation: CASSMGQGYNEQFF.

CDR3 loop: CASSKEGDYGYTF. The DNA of the CDR3 is TGTGCCAGCAGCAAGGAAGGGGACTATGGCTACACCTTC. V gene TRBV21-1 combines with J gene TRBJ1-2; the table assigns TRBD1, which was not confirmed against the DNA. TRBV21-1 is listed as a pseudogene. The CDR3 is 13 residues long.

The chain uses TRBV9 and TRBJ2-5; perhaps D is TRBD1 or TRBD2 (6 bases each). CDR3 length equals 15 residues. V shed 0 bases and J shed 0 bases, with 9 bases lying between them. From germline, CDR1 is SGDLS and CDR2 YYNGEE. CDR3 residues: CASSVVGGYQETQYF. The CDR3 DNA reads as TGTGCCAGCAGCGTAGTCGGGGGCTACCAAGAGACCCAGTACTTC. The variable domain in full, with the rest retrieved from reference TRBV9 and TRBJ2-5, is DSGVTQTPKHLITATGQRVTLRCSPRSGDLSVYWYQQSLDQGLQFLIQYYNGEERAKGNILERFSAQQFPDLHSELNLSSLELGDSALYFCASSVVGGYQETQYFGPGTRLLVL.